This entry lists 11 T cell receptor beta chains sequenced from one sample in a study of blood T cells in healthy people across ages. With a J-beta primer mix and a sample-barcoded 5' primer, a second PCR ran roughly 6 to 12 cycles. Each CDR3 protein gets one entry after TCRdb re-called the 5' RACE reads with MiXCR. Of approximately 730,000 distinct CDR3 sequences listed, around half are singletons. Sequencing was performed on blood. The source is an elderly man in good health.

This clonotype was recorded only once. This sequence joins TRBV20-1 and TRBJ2-1; 12 bases match TRBD2. V lost 0 bases, J lost 8 bases, and 2 bases stayed unmatched. This CDR3 has 14 amino acids. Germline V gene data show CDR1 as DFQATT and CDR2 as SNEGSKA (reference sequence). The CDR3 here is CSARDLAGGYEQFF. In DNA, the CDR3 is TGCAGTGCTAGAGACCTAGCGGGAGGGTATGAGCAGTTCTTC.

The chain couples TRBV11-2 to TRBJ2-3, with a possible D match to TRBD2 (5 bases). Trimming pared 0 bases from V and 14 bases from J, leaving 15 bases between. The CDR3 has 13 amino acids. Germline V gene data show CDR1 as SGHAT and CDR2 as FQNNGV. The CDR3 region has the DNA TGTGCCAGCAGCTTAGATACGGGGAGATACGCGTATTTT. It encodes CASSLDTGRYAYF.

With regard to this clonotype: The junction differs from germline at one of its ends, possibly a read error. The chain links TRBV6-5 to TRBJ2-5; D is unresolved. The CDR3 totals 9 residues. Germline lookup yields CDR1 MNHEY and CDR2 SVGAGI. CDR3 nucleotides: TGTGCCAGTGTAGAGACCCTGTACTTC. Its translation is CASVETLYF.

The table lists this clonotype with a few counts. The chain joins TRBV2 to TRBJ2-1, with D possibly being TRBD2 (6 bases). Germline V gives CDR1 SNHLY, CDR2 FYNNEI. This CDR3 spans 14 amino acids. V gave up 4 bases and J gave up 6 bases, with 13 bases separating them. The CDR3 sequence is CASSAGLSVNEQFF. The CDR3 nucleotides read TGTGCCAGCAGTGCGGGACTGTCGGTCAATGAGCAGTTCTTC.

This chain joins TRBV12-3 or TRBV12-4 and TRBJ2-1, with D maybe TRBD1 (5 bases). The CDR3 spans 15 residues. Trimming stripped 2 bases from V and 8 bases from J, with 16 bases between. DNA for the CDR3: TGTGCCAGCAGTTTAAAGGGGTCTGGATATTATGAGCAGTTCTTC. Amino acids: CASSLKGSGYYEQFF.

The chain joins TRBV6-5 to TRBJ2-7, with 12 positions matching TRBD2. The CDR3 extends over 16 amino acids. Germline V CDR1 and CDR2: MNHEY, SVGAGI. V lost 5 bases and J lost 3; bases outside the gene matches: 8. CDR3 residues: CASSRTGTSGFYEQYF. CDR3 DNA sequence: TGTGCCAGCAGTCGGACGGGGACTAGCGGGTTCTACGAGCAGTACTTC.

This clonotype was picked up one time. The rearrangement links TRBV6-1 to TRBJ2-7; maybe TRBD1 (5 bases). The V gene lost 6 bases and the J gene lost 3 bases, with 15 bases spanning the gap. The CDR3 totals 14 residues. Germline CDR1 MNHNS, CDR2 SASEGT. The CDR3 region has the DNA TGTGCCAGCAGAGGGGCGTTACTGGGCTACGAGCAGTACTTC. Translated, it gives CASRGALLGYEQYF.

This clonotype was recorded only once. At one end the junction does not follow the germline gene, possibly because of a read error. The chain joins TRBV24-1 to TRBJ2-5, with D possibly matching TRBD1 (6 bases). The CDR3 sequence is 13 residues long. Germline CDR1 reads KGHDR; CDR2 reads SFDVKD. The CDR3, as DNA: TGTGCCAGCAGTAACCAACAGGGAGAGACCCAGTACTTC. It specifies CASSNQQGETQYF.

This clonotype was counted only a few times. The chain couples TRBV12-3 or TRBV12-4 to TRBJ1-2, with TRBD1 identical over 11 bases. V was clipped by 3 bases and J by 2 bases; unmatched bases: 2. The CDR3 spans 15 residues. CDR3: CASSLGQGGNYGYTF. The CDR3, as DNA: TGTGCCAGCAGTTTGGGACAGGGGGGAAACTATGGCTACACCTTC.

J is TRBJ1-4 and V is TRBV6-1, with D maybe TRBD1 (6 bases). The V end lost 2 bases, the J end lost 10 bases, and 14 bases lay between the germline ends. Germline CDR1 is MNHNS and CDR2 is SASEGT. The CDR3 spans 14 residues. The CDR3 coding sequence is TGTGCCAGCAGTGAAACCCTACAGGGTGGAAAACTGTTTTTT. Translated: CASSETLQGGKLFF.

The gene calls are TRBV5-1 and TRBJ2-7; no definite D call. The CDR3 sequence is 12 residues long. In germline, CDR1 is SGHRS, CDR2 YFSETQ. Between the trimmed V and J ends, which lost 3 bases and 6 bases, there was a span of 10 bases. The CDR3 reads CASSSEPGEQYF. DNA for the CDR3: TGCGCCAGCAGCTCCGAGCCGGGCGAGCAGTACTTC. Based on the CDR3 plus reference TRBV5-1 and TRBJ2-7, the full variable domain is KAGVTQTPRYLIKTRGQQVTLSCSPISGHRSVSWYQQTPGQGLQFLFEYFSETQRNKGNFPGRFSGRQFSNSRSEMNVSTLELGDSALYLCASSSEPGEQYFGPGTRLTVT.